The T cell receptor (beta chain) described here comes from a study of beta chain features in type 1 diabetes. TCRB transcripts that were expressed got sequenced, as all of the isolated RNA had been reverse transcribed. Assay used: immunoSEQ multiplex PCR; TCRdb lists only in-frame clones, some missing. Found here are a few hundred thousand clones, about 14% of them singletons; the top ten hold 5.5% to 7.5%. Of note for this clone: This clone may be a read error of a much larger clone one base away.

J was trimmed by 5 bases and V by 5 bases; bases with no gene match: 2. CDR3 length equals 14 residues. Germline V gives CDR1 SEHNR, CDR2 FQNEAQ (reference sequence). The sample comprised central memory CD4+ T cells from blood. V gene TRBV7-9 combines with J gene TRBJ1-4; 10 bases are shared with TRBD1. The origin of this receptor is a man aged 25-45 years in good health. In DNA form, the CDR3 reads TGTGCCAGCAGCCAGGACAGGGGGAATGAAAAACTGTTTTTT. This sequence encodes CASSQDRGNEKLFF.